This T cell receptor beta chain came from a study of T and B cells in COVID-19 patients. Study background: Blood was sampled from COVID-19 patients who were either actively infected or recovered. Study conclusions and caveats: In COVID-19 patients, T cell receptor beta variable and joining gene use was reportedly strongly skewed.

From blood, roughly 250-500 ng of genomic DNA served as TRB template. BIOMED2 TRB-A/B primer pools were used in multiplex TRB PCR. TCRdb passed the multiplex PCR reads through MiXCR, listing each CDR3 protein once. This sample has some 17,000 distinct CDR3 sequences, with 27% found just once. The CDR3 is made up of 12 amino acids. Germline values: CDR1 MNHEY, CDR2 SMNVEV (reference sequence). Note on this clonotype: Its antigen is unknown. It may be a read error: a sequence one base away is much more abundant.

The chain employs TRBV27 and TRBJ2-1; D is ambiguous. The receptor's source is a human donor who had recovered from COVID-19. What was sequenced was blood. CDR3 protein: CASSLVGNEKFF. CDR3 sequence (DNA): TGTGCCAGCAGTTTAGTTGGGAATGAGAAGTTCTTC.